The next 20 T cell receptor beta chains were all read from a single sample in a study of shared clonotypes between healthy human individuals. This table comes from immunoSEQ multiplex PCR, and its TCRdb copy is limited to in-frame clones, with some not included. The sample yields 2 million to 2.5 million clones, approximately 95% seen once. Sequenced: naive CD4+ T cells sorted from blood. The subset denotes: CD45RA+ positively selected. These receptors originate from a young man in good health.

The chain uses TRBV18 and TRBJ1-1, with D unresolved. The germline V and J ends were trimmed by 4 bases and 1 base, with 13 bases remaining between them. CDR1 and CDR2 from the germline V gene are KGHSH and LQKENI. The CDR3 extends over 15 amino acids. The DNA for the CDR3 is TGTGCCAGCTCACTTAATCAGCGAGAGAACACTGAAGCTTTCTTT. Amino acids: CASSLNQRENTEAFF.

This clone has more than one count but fewer than ten. V and J are TRBV2 and TRBJ2-7, with 8 positions matching TRBD1. J lost 1 base, V lost 5 bases, and 10 bases had no gene match. The V gene's germline CDR1 is SNHLY and CDR2 FYNNEI. The CDR3 consists of 16 residues. CDR3 DNA: TGTGCCAGCAGTATTAGGGGGACAGGTCAGTCCTACGAGCAGTACTTC. Its translation: CASSIRGTGQSYEQYF.

Comments on this clone: The same CDR3 is also encoded by other DNA sequences in this sample. The gene calls are TRBV5-1 and TRBJ2-7; D remains ambiguous. The CDR3 contains 14 residues. V dropped 4 bases and J dropped 1 base, with 12 bases sitting between them. CDR1 is SGHRS and CDR2 is YFSETQ in the germline V gene. The CDR3, as DNA: TGCGCCAGCAGCCTTTGGACCGGATCCTACGAGCAGTACTTC. It codes for CASSLWTGSYEQYF.

The chain employs TRBV28 and TRBJ2-3; the match to TRBD1 covers 10 bases. This CDR3 region has 17 residues. Germline loops: CDR1 MDHEN, CDR2 SYDVKM. V lost 5 bases to trimming and J lost 1 base; unmatched junction nucleotides: 9. CDR3 DNA: TGTGCCAGCAGTGGGACAGGGGCCCTCTATGGCACAGATACGCAGTATTTT. It yields the protein CASSGTGALYGTDTQYF.

The rearrangement links TRBV9 to TRBJ2-5; TRBD2 matches at 9 bases. CDR1 and CDR2 (germline): SGDLS, YYNGEE. V trimming: 4 bases; J trimming: 2 bases; junction bases outside the gene matches: 12. CDR3 length: 17 amino acids. The CDR3 loop is CASSPRGGGGGQETQYF. The CDR3 nucleotides read TGTGCCAGCAGCCCCCGCGGTGGCGGGGGGGGACAAGAGACCCAGTACTTC.

The CDR3 bases are TGTGCCAGCAGCCGAACCGGGACTAGACAAGAGACCCAGTACTTC. It is translated as CASSRTGTRQETQYF. This chain connects TRBV9 to TRBJ2-5, with TRBD2 matching 8 bases. Germline lookup yields CDR1 SGDLS and CDR2 YYNGEE. This CDR3 is built from 15 residues. V shed 4 bases and J 2 bases; nucleotides not matched to a gene: 7.

About this clone itself: Other nucleotide sequences from this sample produce the same CDR3. V and J are TRBV4-1 and TRBJ1-5, with 7 positions matching TRBD1. This CDR3 comprises 16 residues. The J segment lost 4 bases and the V segment lost 0 bases, leaving 6 bases of the junction unmatched. CDR1 and CDR2 from the germline V gene are MGHRA and YSYEKL. CDR3 coding DNA: TGCGCCAGCAGCCAAGAAGGCAGGGGGGGAAATCAGCCCCAGCATTTT. This encodes CASSQEGRGGNQPQHF.

V is TRBV6-1 and J is TRBJ2-7; D perhaps matches TRBD2 (6 bases). Germline assignment: CDR1 MNHNS and CDR2 SASEGT. The CDR3 extends over 14 amino acids. V gave up 0 bases and J gave up 6 bases, with 12 bases separating them. The CDR3 bases are TGTGCCAGCAGTGAAGCTTGGAGGGTGGGCGAGCAGTACTTC. It translates to CASSEAWRVGEQYF.

This clone was recorded once. The V gene is TRBV4-1, the J gene TRBJ2-4, with 14 bases identical to TRBD2. J lost 7 bases, V lost 6 bases, and 14 bases had no gene match. The germline V gene has CDR1 MGHRA and CDR2 YSYEKL. The CDR3 is 18 amino acids. CDR3 in amino acids: CASSPTRGLAGVLNIQYF. The CDR3 nucleotides are TGCGCCAGCAGTCCTACTCGGGGACTAGCGGGGGTTTTGAACATTCAGTACTTC.

This clone was counted a few times. At the DNA level, this CDR3 is encoded by other sequences in the same sample as well. The chain couples TRBV28 to TRBJ1-1; no firm D call. The V end was cut by 4 bases, the J end by 0 bases, with 6 bases between. The germline CDR1 and CDR2 sequences are MDHEN and SYDVKM. This CDR3 contains 13 residues. The CDR3 region has the DNA TGTGCCAGCAGTTCGCCCCTGAACACTGAAGCTTTCTTT. Translating gives CASSSPLNTEAFF.

The CDR3 DNA reads as TGTGCCAGCAGCTTGGAGGTGAATGAGCAGTTCTTC. This gives the protein CASSLEVNEQFF. This chain links TRBV5-6 with TRBJ2-1; D gene uncertain. CDR1 is SGHDT, CDR2 YYEEEE, per germline. V was cut by 0 bases and J by 7 bases, with 5 bases left in between. This CDR3 has 12 residues.

The J gene is TRBJ2-1, the V gene TRBV14; the D is unclear. Per the germline V gene, CDR1 is SGHDN and CDR2 is FVKESK. Between the trimmed V and J ends, which lost 1 base and 0 bases, there was a span of 7 bases. The CDR3 sequence is 15 residues long. CDR3 sequence: CASSQAASSYNEQFF. The CDR3 coding sequence is TGTGCCAGCAGCCAAGCCGCTAGCTCCTACAATGAGCAGTTCTTC.

V is TRBV2 and J is TRBJ2-5, with TRBD1 matching 7 bases. The CDR3 is made up of 15 amino acids. Looked up from germline, CDR1 is SNHLY and CDR2 is FYNNEI. Trimming took 7 bases from V and 2 from J; bases not matched to a gene: 10. In DNA form, the CDR3 reads TGTGCCAGCAATCGGGACAGCCTGCCACAAGAGACCCAGTACTTC. The encoded protein is CASNRDSLPQETQYF.

This clone was detected a few times. This chain uses TRBV14 with TRBJ2-2; tentatively, D is TRBD1 (5 bases). Germline CDR1 SGHDN, CDR2 FVKESK. Trimming removed 1 base from V and 4 bases from J, with 10 bases in between. The CDR3 contains 15 residues. This chain's CDR3 is CASSQVRTFTGELFF. CDR3 nucleotide sequence: TGTGCCAGCAGCCAAGTTCGGACATTCACCGGGGAGCTGTTTTTT.

CDR3 protein: CASWDRDTGELFF. Written as DNA, the CDR3 is TGTGCCAGCTGGGACAGGGACACCGGGGAGCTGTTTTTT. The gene calls are TRBV5-4 and TRBJ2-2; 9 bases are shared with TRBD1. The germline V gene has CDR1 SGHNT and CDR2 YYREEE (reference sequence). The CDR3 is 13 residues long. Losses at the gene ends were 7 bases for V and 3 bases for J; bases not matched to a gene: 1.

This chain joins TRBV6-1 and TRBJ1-2; D may be TRBD1 (5 bases). V gave up 1 base and J gave up 2 bases, with 11 bases separating them. The V gene's germline CDR1 is MNHNS and CDR2 SASEGT. This CDR3 spans 15 amino acids. The CDR3 DNA follows: TGTGCCAGCAGTGAAGGGGGCGCAGGGAACTATGGCTACACCTTC. It specifies CASSEGGAGNYGYTF.

The chain links TRBV7-9 to TRBJ1-4; no clear D. CDR1 is SEHNR and CDR2 is FQNEAQ in the germline V gene (reference sequence). The CDR3 loop spans 12 amino acids. Trimming stripped 2 bases from V and 6 bases from J, with 4 bases between. CDR3 residues: CASSLRDEKLFF. The CDR3 DNA is TGTGCCAGCAGCTTACGGGATGAAAAACTGTTTTTT.

The chain is built from TRBV4-3 and TRBJ2-7, with TRBD2 identical over 8 bases. The CDR3 is 16 residues long. Trimming removed 0 bases from V and 4 bases from J; junction bases left unmatched: 8. Per the germline V gene, CDR1 is LGHNA and CDR2 is YSLEER. The CDR3 DNA reads TGCGCCAGCAGCCAAGATCTTGGGACTAGTCTGTACGAGCAGTACTTC. Its translation is CASSQDLGTSLYEQYF.

This clone has a single count. The V call is TRBV2, the J call TRBJ2-5; D remains unclear. Germline V gives CDR1 SNHLY, CDR2 FYNNEI. There are 14 residues in the CDR3. The V end lost 3 bases, the J end lost 1 base, and 9 bases lay between the germline ends. The CDR3, as DNA: TGTGCCAGCAGTGAGTGGTCAGGCCAAGAGACCCAGTACTTC. Amino acids: CASSEWSGQETQYF. Full variable domain (outside the CDR3, taken from reference TRBV2 and TRBJ2-5): EPEVTQTPSHQVTQMGQEVILRCVPISNHLYFYWYRQILGQKVEFLVSFYNNEISEKSEIFDDQFSVERPDGSNFTLKIRSTKLEDSAMYFCASSEWSGQETQYFGPGTRLLVL.

The V and J genes are TRBV27 and TRBJ2-7, with a weak D call TRBD2 (5 bases). Trimming cost V 6 bases and J 2 bases, with 14 bases left between them. Per the germline V gene, CDR1 is MNHEY and CDR2 is SMNVEV (reference sequence). This CDR3 is 14 amino acids long. The CDR3 is CASSPGLSTYEQYF. The CDR3, as DNA: TGTGCCAGCAGCCCCGGACTCTCCACCTACGAGCAGTACTTC.